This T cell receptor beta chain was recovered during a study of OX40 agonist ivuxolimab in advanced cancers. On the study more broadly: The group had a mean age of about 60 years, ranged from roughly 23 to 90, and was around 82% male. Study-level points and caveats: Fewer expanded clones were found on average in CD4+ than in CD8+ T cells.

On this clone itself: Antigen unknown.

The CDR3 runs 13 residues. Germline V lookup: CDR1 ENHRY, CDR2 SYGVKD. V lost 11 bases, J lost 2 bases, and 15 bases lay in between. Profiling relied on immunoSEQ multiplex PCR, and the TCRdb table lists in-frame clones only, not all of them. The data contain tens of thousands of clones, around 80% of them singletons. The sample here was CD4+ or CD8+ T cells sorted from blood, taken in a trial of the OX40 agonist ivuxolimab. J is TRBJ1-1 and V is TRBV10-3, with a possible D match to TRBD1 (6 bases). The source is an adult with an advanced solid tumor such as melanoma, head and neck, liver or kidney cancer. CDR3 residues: CASSPQGNTEAFF. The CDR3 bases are TGTGCCTCTTCCCCACAGGGTAACACTGAAGCTTTCTTT.